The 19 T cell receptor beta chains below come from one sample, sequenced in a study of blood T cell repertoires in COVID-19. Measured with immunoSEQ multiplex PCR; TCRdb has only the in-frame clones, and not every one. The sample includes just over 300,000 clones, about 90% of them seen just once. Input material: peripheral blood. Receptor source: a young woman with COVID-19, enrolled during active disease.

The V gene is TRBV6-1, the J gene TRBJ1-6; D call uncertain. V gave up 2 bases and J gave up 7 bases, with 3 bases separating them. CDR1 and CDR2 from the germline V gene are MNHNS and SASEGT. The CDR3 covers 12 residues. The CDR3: CASSETNSPLHF. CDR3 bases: TGTGCCAGCAGTGAAACAAATTCACCCCTCCACTTT.

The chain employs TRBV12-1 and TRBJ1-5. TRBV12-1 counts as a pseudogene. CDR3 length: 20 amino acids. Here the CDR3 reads CASSSRGGRRGDGRNQPQHF. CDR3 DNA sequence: TGTGCCAGCAGCTCACGGGGGGGGCGAAGGGGAGATGGTCGCAATCAGCCCCAGCATTTT.

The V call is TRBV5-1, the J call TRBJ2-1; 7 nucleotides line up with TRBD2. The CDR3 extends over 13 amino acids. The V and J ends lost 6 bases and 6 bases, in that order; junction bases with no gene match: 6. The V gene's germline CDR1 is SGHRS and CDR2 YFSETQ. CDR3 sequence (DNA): TGCGCCAGCACCTTTACGGGGGGCAATGAGCAGTTCTTC. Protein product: CASTFTGGNEQFF.

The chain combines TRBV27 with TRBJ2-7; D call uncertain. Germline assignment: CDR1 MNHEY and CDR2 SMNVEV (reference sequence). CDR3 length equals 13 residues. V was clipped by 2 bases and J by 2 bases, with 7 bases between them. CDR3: CASSLSVAYEQYF. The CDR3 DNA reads TGTGCCAGCAGTTTAAGTGTAGCCTACGAGCAGTACTTC.

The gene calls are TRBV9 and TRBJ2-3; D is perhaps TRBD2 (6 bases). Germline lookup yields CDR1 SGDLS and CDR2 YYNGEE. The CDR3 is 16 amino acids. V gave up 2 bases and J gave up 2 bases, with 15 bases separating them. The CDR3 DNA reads TGTGCCAGCAGCGTCCCCGGCGGGGCGTCCACAGATACGCAGTATTTT. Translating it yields CASSVPGGASTDTQYF.

CDR3 DNA: TGCGCCAGCAGCCTAACAGGGGGCAAATCCTACGAGCAGTACTTC. Translation: CASSLTGGKSYEQYF. The chain uses TRBV5-1 and TRBJ2-7; TRBD1 agrees at 9 bases. The germline V gene has CDR1 SGHRS and CDR2 YFSETQ. CDR3 length equals 15 residues. V dropped 4 bases and J dropped 1; count of bases not matched to a gene: 6.

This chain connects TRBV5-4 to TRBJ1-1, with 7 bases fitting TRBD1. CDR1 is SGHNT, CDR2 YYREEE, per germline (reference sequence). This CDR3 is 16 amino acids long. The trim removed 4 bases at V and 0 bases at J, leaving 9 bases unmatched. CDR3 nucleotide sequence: TGTGCCAGCAGCCCGCGGGGTGGGACAGTGAACACTGAAGCTTTCTTT. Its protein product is CASSPRGGTVNTEAFF.

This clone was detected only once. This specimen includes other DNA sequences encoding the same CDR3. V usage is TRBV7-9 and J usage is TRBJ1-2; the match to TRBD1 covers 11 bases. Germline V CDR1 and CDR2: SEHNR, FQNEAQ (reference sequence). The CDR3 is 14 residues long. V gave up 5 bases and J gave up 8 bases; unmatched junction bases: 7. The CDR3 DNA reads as TGTGCCAGCAGCCTCGGACAGGGGGCCTTGGGCTACACCTTC. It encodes CASSLGQGALGYTF. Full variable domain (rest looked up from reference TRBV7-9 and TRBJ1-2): DTGVSQNPRHKITKRGQNVTFRCDPISEHNRLYWYRQTLGQGPEFLTYFQNEAQLEKSRLLSDRFSAERPKGSFSTLEIQRTEQGDSAMYLCASSLGQGALGYTFGSGTRLTVV.

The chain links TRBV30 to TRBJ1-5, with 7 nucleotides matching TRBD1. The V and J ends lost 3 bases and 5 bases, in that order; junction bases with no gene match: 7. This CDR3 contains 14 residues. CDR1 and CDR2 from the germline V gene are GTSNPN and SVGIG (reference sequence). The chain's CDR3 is CAWRATGRDQPQHF. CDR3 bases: TGTGCCTGGAGAGCGACAGGGCGGGATCAGCCCCAGCATTTT.

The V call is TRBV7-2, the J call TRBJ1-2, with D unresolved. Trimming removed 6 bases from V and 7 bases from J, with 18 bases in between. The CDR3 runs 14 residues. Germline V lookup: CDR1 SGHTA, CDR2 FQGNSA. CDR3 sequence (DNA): TGTGCCAGCAGTTTGGGCCCTGTTGACGGTGGCTACACCTTC. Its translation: CASSLGPVDGGYTF.

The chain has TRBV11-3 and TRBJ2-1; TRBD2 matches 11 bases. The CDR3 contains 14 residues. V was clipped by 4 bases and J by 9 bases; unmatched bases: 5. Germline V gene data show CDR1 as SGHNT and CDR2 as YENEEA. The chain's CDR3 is CASSSGLAVGEQFF. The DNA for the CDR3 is TGTGCCAGCAGCTCGGGACTAGCGGTGGGTGAGCAGTTCTTC.

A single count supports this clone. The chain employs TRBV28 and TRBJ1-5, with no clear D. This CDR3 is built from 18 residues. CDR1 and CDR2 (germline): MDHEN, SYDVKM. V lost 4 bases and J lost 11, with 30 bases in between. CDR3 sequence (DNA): TGTGCCAGCAGTTCTAAGTTTCTCTTAACGGGTCGGCTCAAGACCCAGCATTTT. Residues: CASSSKFLLTGRLKTQHF.

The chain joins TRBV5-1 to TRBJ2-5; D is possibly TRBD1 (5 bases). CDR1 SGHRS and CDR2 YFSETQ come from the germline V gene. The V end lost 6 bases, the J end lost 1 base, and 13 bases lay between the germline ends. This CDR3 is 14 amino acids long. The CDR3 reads CASKDTTVQETQYF. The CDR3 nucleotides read TGCGCCAGCAAGGACACGACGGTCCAAGAGACCCAGTACTTC.

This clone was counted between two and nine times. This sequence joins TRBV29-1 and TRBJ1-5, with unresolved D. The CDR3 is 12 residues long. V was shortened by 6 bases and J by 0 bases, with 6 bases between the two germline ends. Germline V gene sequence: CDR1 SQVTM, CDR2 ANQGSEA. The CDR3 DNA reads TGCAGCGTACAGCTTAGCAATCAGCCCCAGCATTTT. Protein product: CSVQLSNQPQHF.

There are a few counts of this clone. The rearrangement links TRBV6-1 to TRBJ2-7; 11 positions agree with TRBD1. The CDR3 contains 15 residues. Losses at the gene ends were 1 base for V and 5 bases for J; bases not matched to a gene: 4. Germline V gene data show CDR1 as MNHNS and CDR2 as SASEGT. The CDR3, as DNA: TGTGCCAGCAGTGAAGAAGGGACAGGGGGAAACGAGCAGTACGTC. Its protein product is CASSEEGTGGNEQYV.

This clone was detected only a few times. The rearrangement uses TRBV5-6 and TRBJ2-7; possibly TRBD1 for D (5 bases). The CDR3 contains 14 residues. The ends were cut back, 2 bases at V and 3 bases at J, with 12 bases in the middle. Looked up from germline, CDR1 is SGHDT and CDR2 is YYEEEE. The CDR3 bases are TGTGCCAGCAGCTTAAAAGGGGTCTTCTACGAGCAGTACTTC. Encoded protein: CASSLKGVFYEQYF. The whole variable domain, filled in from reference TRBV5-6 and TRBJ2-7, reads DAGVTQSPTHLIKTRGQQVTLRCSPKSGHDTVSWYQQALGQGPQFIFQYYEEEERQRGNFPDRFSGHQFPNYSSELNVNALLLGDSALYLCASSLKGVFYEQYFGPGTRLTVT.

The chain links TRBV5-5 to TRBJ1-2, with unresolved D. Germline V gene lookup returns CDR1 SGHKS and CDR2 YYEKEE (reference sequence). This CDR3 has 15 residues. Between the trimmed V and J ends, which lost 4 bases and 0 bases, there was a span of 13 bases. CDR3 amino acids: CASSQRDLTNYGYTF. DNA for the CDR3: TGTGCCAGCAGCCAGAGGGATCTAACTAACTATGGCTACACCTTC.

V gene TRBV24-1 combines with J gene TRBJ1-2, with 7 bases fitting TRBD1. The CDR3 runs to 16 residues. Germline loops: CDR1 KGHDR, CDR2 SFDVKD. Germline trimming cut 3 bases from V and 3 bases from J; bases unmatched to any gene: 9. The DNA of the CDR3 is TGTGCCACCAGTGATGCCTCCCGGGACAGAGACTATGGCTACACCTTC. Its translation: CATSDASRDRDYGYTF.

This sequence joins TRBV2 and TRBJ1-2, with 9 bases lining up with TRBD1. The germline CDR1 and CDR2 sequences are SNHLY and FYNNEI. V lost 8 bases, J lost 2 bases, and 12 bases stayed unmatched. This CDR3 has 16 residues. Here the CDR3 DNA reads TGTGCCAGCGTAGGGACAGGGCGAATCCTAAACTATGGCTACACCTTC. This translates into CASVGTGRILNYGYTF.